This entry lists 20 T cell receptor beta chains sequenced from one sample in a study of T cells in Graves' hyperthyroidism and ophthalmopathy. Amplification of TCR beta CDR3 regions used RNA as the template. A first-round RT-PCR of the TCR CDR3 used the HTBI primer set. Using its own MiXCR run on the multiplex PCR reads, TCRdb lists one record per CDR3 protein. The sample has approximately 400,000 distinct CDR3 sequences; 19% are singletons. The specimen was blood. All receptors come from a woman under 30 with Graves' hyperthyroidism.

This clonotype was observed at least ten times. This chain links TRBV30 with TRBJ2-5; 11 bases agree with TRBD2. This CDR3 contains 17 residues. CDR1 and CDR2 (germline): GTSNPN, SVGIG (reference sequence). The V segment lost 2 bases and the J segment 0 bases; nucleotides outside the gene matches: 8. The chain's CDR3 is CAWSRASGGSYQETQYF. As DNA, the CDR3 is TGTGCCTGGAGTAGGGCTAGCGGGGGGTCGTACCAAGAGACCCAGTACTTC.

This sequence joins TRBV9 and TRBJ1-2; D is ambiguous. The CDR3 has 14 residues. The V end was cut by 0 bases, the J end by 11 bases, with 17 bases between. Per the germline V gene, CDR1 is SGDLS and CDR2 is YYNGEE. The CDR3 nucleotides read TGTGCCAGCAGCGTAGCCCTGGGTGGAAGAGGGTACACCTTC. As protein: CASSVALGGRGYTF.

The rearrangement joins TRBV6-2 or TRBV6-3 to TRBJ1-2; D is perhaps TRBD1 (5 bases). From germline, CDR1 is MNHEY and CDR2 SVGEGT. With 4 bases removed from V and 4 bases from J, the gap between germline ends came to 10 bases. This CDR3 region has 13 residues. CDR3 DNA: TGTGCCAGCAGTTCCCTTGACAGCTATGGCTACACCTTC. This codes for CASSSLDSYGYTF.

This clonotype turned up a few times. The junction and the germline gene differ at one end; a read error may be behind it. The CDR3 DNA follows: TGTGCCAGCAGTGATTTCATAGGGTTACTAGCCAAAAACATTAAGTACTTC. Protein product: CASSDFIGLLAKNIKYF. The chain combines TRBV25-1 with TRBJ2-4; maybe TRBD2 (6 bases). Looked up from germline, CDR1 is MGHDK and CDR2 is SYGVNS. The length of the CDR3 is 17 residues.

This clonotype was observed a handful of times. The gene calls are TRBV12-3 or TRBV12-4 and TRBJ2-7; 8 positions match TRBD2. V shed 4 bases and J 5 bases; nucleotides not matched to a gene: 10. The CDR3 is 15 amino acids. CDR3 sequence reads: CASSSNWRGRNEQYF. The CDR3 coding sequence is TGTGCCAGCAGTTCCAACTGGCGCGGGAGGAACGAGCAGTACTTC.

This clonotype has at least ten counts. This chain joins TRBV11-2 and TRBJ2-7; 9 bases line up with TRBD1. V shed 5 bases and J 0 bases; nucleotides not matched to a gene: 5. CDR1 is SGHAT, CDR2 FQNNGV, per germline. The CDR3 totals 15 residues. The CDR3 sequence is CASSRGQGHSYEQYF. CDR3 in DNA: TGTGCCAGCAGCCGCGGACAGGGGCACTCCTACGAGCAGTACTTC. The full variable domain, rest sourced from reference TRBV11-2 and TRBJ2-7, is EAGVAQSPRYKIIEKRQSVAFWCNPISGHATLYWYQQILGQGPKLLIQFQNNGVVDDSQLPKDRFSAERLKGVDSTLKIQPAKLEDSAVYLCASSRGQGHSYEQYFGPGTRLTVT.

This clonotype occurred many times. Relative to the germline gene, one junction end is altered; a read error may explain this. The chain has TRBV6-1 and TRBJ2-7; weak D call: TRBD1 (5 bases). This CDR3 spans 16 amino acids. CDR1 MNHNS and CDR2 SASEGT come from the germline V gene. In DNA, the CDR3 is TGTGCCGGCAGTGAAGCGCGGTGGGGCGGACCCTACGAGCAGTACTTC. Its translation is CAGSEARWGGPYEQYF.

The J gene is TRBJ2-2, the V gene TRBV20-1; the match to TRBD1 covers 9 bases. Trimming took 3 bases from V and 1 from J; bases not matched to a gene: 6. In germline, CDR1 is DFQATT, CDR2 SNEGSKA (reference sequence). This CDR3 has 16 amino acids. The CDR3, as DNA: TGCAGTGCTAGGCACCCGGGACAGGGGAACACCGGGGAGCTGTTTTTT. It yields the protein CSARHPGQGNTGELFF.

This clonotype was seen repeatedly, ten times or more. V usage is TRBV12-3 or TRBV12-4 and J usage is TRBJ2-5, with a weak D call TRBD1 (6 bases). The CDR3 has 15 amino acids. V dropped 6 bases and J dropped 0 bases, with 14 bases sitting between them. The CDR3 DNA sequence: TGTGCCAGCAGCAGCCGGGACACGGACCAAGAGACCCAGTACTTC. It translates to CASSSRDTDQETQYF.

This clonotype was counted at least ten times. The chain joins TRBV2 to TRBJ1-1; D is perhaps TRBD1 (6 bases). Trimming cost V 4 bases and J 0 bases, with 15 bases left between them. Germline V gene sequence: CDR1 SNHLY, CDR2 FYNNEI. The CDR3 runs to 16 residues. The CDR3 protein is CASSGTVGILNTEAFF. CDR3 in DNA: TGTGCCAGCAGTGGGACAGTAGGCATTTTGAACACTGAAGCTTTCTTT.

The chain has TRBV5-1 and TRBJ2-7, with D possibly matching TRBD1 (5 bases). CDR1 is SGHRS and CDR2 is YFSETQ in the germline V gene. V dropped 7 bases and J dropped 0 bases, with 11 bases sitting between them. This CDR3 comprises 13 residues. The CDR3: CASWGLDSYEQYF. The CDR3 nucleotides read TGCGCCAGCTGGGGCCTGGACTCCTACGAGCAGTACTTC.

This clonotype was seen more than once but under ten times. The chain carries TRBV6-5 and TRBJ2-5, with TRBD2 identical over 13 bases. Trimming cost V 2 bases and J 5 bases; bases outside gene matches: 11. This CDR3 spans 18 amino acids. Germline CDR1 reads MNHEY; CDR2 reads SVGAGI. CDR3 loop: CASSYPGLAGAPRETQYF. For the CDR3, the DNA is TGTGCCAGCAGTTACCCCGGACTAGCGGGGGCCCCCAGGGAGACCCAGTACTTC.

This clonotype was picked up many times. V and J are TRBV28 and TRBJ1-5, with D possibly TRBD1 on 6 matching bases. This CDR3 has 14 residues. Trimming pared 6 bases from V and 4 bases from J, leaving 13 bases between. In germline, CDR1 is MDHEN, CDR2 SYDVKM. This CDR3 is CASRGPGANQPQHF. The CDR3 DNA is TGTGCCAGCAGGGGTCCAGGGGCTAATCAGCCCCAGCATTTT.

This chain uses TRBV7-6 with TRBJ2-7; D perhaps matches TRBD2 (6 bases). The germline V gene encodes CDR1 SGHVS and CDR2 FNYEAQ. Deletions cut 2 bases from V and 2 bases from J, with 13 bases between. This CDR3 comprises 15 residues. The DNA for the CDR3 is TGTGCCAGCAGCTTATCGGCTAGCGCCGCCTACGAGCAGTACTTC. Its protein product is CASSLSASAAYEQYF.

This chain joins TRBV7-3 and TRBJ2-2, with D perhaps TRBD1 (5 bases). The CDR3 sequence is 15 residues long. Germline CDR1 SGHTA, CDR2 FQGTGA. Between the trimmed V and J ends, which lost 5 bases and 0 bases, there was a span of 10 bases. The DNA of the CDR3 is TGTGCCAGCAGCCCTGACAGATCGAACACCGGGGAGCTGTTTTTT. As protein: CASSPDRSNTGELFF.

In its sample, this clonotype was seen many times. CDR3 loop: CASSLKGRNTEAFF. The CDR3 DNA follows: TGTGCCAGCAGCTTGAAAGGGCGGAACACTGAAGCTTTCTTT. The chain is built from TRBV7-6 and TRBJ1-1; D unclear. V was pared by 3 bases and J by 1 base, with 9 bases between. This CDR3 is 14 amino acids long. CDR1 and CDR2 (germline): SGHVS, FNYEAQ.

This sequence joins TRBV6-1 and TRBJ2-5; 8 nucleotides line up with TRBD2. The CDR3 loop spans 14 amino acids. The V gene's germline CDR1 is MNHNS and CDR2 SASEGT. Unmatched junction bases numbered 9, after V lost 7 bases and J lost 5 bases. CDR3 in DNA: TGTGCCAGCAACCCGGGACTAGGGGGGGAGACCCAGTACTTC. It is translated as CASNPGLGGETQYF.

This clonotype came up many times. This chain connects TRBV24-1 to TRBJ2-5; TRBD1 agrees at 7 bases. CDR1 KGHDR and CDR2 SFDVKD come from the germline V gene. The CDR3 sequence is 14 residues long. V was pared by 6 bases and J by 5 bases, with 8 bases of the junction left unmatched. The CDR3 spells CATSLTGFFETQYF. DNA of the CDR3: TGTGCCACCAGTCTGACAGGGTTTTTTGAGACCCAGTACTTC.

This clonotype was recorded at least ten times. The rearrangement uses TRBV6-1 and TRBJ1-5; D unresolved. CDR3 length: 15 amino acids. The germline V gene has CDR1 MNHNS and CDR2 SASEGT. The V end lost 6 bases, the J end lost 0 bases, and 12 bases lay between the germline ends. CDR3 in amino acids: CASSPRINSNQPQHF. In DNA form, the CDR3 reads TGTGCCAGCAGCCCTAGAATTAATAGCAATCAGCCCCAGCATTTT.

Comment on this clonotype: A much more abundant neighbour one base away suggests this may be a read error. This rearrangement joins TRBV30 to TRBJ1-5, with unresolved D. Germline CDR1 GTSNPN, CDR2 SVGIG (reference sequence). This CDR3 contains 11 residues. The CDR3 protein is CAWSVYGPQQF. The CDR3 DNA follows: TGTGCCTGGAGTGTATATGGGCCCCAGCAGTTT.